A selection of T cell receptor beta chains follows, all from one sample in a study of PD-1 blockade in classical Hodgkin lymphoma. This table comes from immunoSEQ multiplex PCR, and its TCRdb copy is limited to in-frame clones, with some not included. The data contain around 28,000 clones, roughly 83% of them singletons. The specimen comprised peripheral blood mononuclear cells (PBMCs), sampled before the second cycle of nivolumab. Every receptor here comes from a human donor with classical Hodgkin lymphoma. CDR3s include the opening cysteine and the closing phenylalanine or tryptophan. A D gene is named only where the DNA matches it firmly. The size field is filled for only some rows; it gives once, few, many or a size class.

CASSPDISGGYTF,TGTGCCAGCTCACCGGACATCTCAGGAGGCTACACCTTC,.,TRBJ1-2,.,TRBV18
CASKVGGSNEKLFF,TGTGCCAGCAAGGTCGGGGGGAGTAATGAAAAACTGTTTTTT,.,TRBJ1-4,few,TRBV6-1
CASSRSFSGTFNTEAFF,TGCGCCAGCAGCCGATCATTCTCCGGGACATTCAACACTGAAGCTTTCTTT,.,TRBJ1-1,.,TRBV4-1
CASSSRDSQETQYF,TGTGCCAGCAGCTCCCGGGACAGCCAAGAGACCCAGTACTTC,TRBD1,TRBJ2-5,.,TRBV11-3
CASSLTGTYEQYF,TGTGCCAGCAGCCTTACCGGGACCTACGAGCAGTACTTC,.,TRBJ2-7,.,TRBV7-2
CASADRAGGYTF,TGTGCCAGCGCGGACAGGGCGGGGGGCTACACCTTC,TRBD1,TRBJ1-2,.,TRBV10-3
CASSPPGRVNYGYTF,TGTGCCAGCTCCCCCCCGGGCAGGGTAAACTATGGCTACACCTTC,.,TRBJ1-2,.,TRBV18
CASSLVASGKLFF,TGTGCCAGCAGCTTGGTGGCCTCGGGGAAACTGTTTTTT,.,TRBJ1-4,.,TRBV4-2
CASTRQGSTDTQYF,TGTGCCAGCACCCGACAGGGGTCCACAGATACGCAGTATTTT,TRBD1,TRBJ2-3,.,TRBV2
CASSSQAQGYDTQYF,TGCGCCAGCAGCTCCCAAGCACAGGGATACGATACGCAGTATTTT,.,TRBJ2-3,.,TRBV5-1
CSVERGGSTEAFF,TGCAGCGTTGAGAGAGGGGGGAGCACTGAAGCTTTCTTT,.,TRBJ1-1,.,TRBV29-1
CASSFADLWGALNTEAFF,TGTGCCAGCAGTTTTGCCGACCTATGGGGGGCTTTGAACACTGAAGCTTTCTTT,.,TRBJ1-1,.,TRBV28
CASSLDRTGGSNEKLFF,TGTGCCAGCAGCTTGGATCGGACAGGGGGCTCTAATGAAAAACTGTTTTTT,TRBD1,TRBJ1-4,.,TRBV5-6
CASSTGLALTSRDEQYF,TGCGCCAGCAGCACGGGACTAGCGTTAACCTCCAGAGACGAGCAGTACTTC,TRBD2,TRBJ2-7,.,TRBV5-1
CASSLTGNTEAFF,TGTGCCAGCAGCTTAACAGGGAACACTGAAGCTTTCTTT,.,TRBJ1-1,.,TRBV7-9
CASKRGVEAFF,TGCGCCAGCAAGAGAGGCGTAGAAGCTTTCTTT,.,TRBJ1-1,.,TRBV10-1
CASSLFFRYEQYF,TGTGCCAGCAGTTTATTCTTCCGCTACGAGCAGTACTTC,.,TRBJ2-7,.,TRBV28
CATRTGTVITDTQYF,TGTGCCACCAGAACCGGGACAGTAATCACAGATACGCAGTATTTT,TRBD1,TRBJ2-3,.,TRBV15
CASGGHTDTQYF,TGTGCCAGCGGGGGGCACACAGATACGCAGTATTTT,.,TRBJ2-3,.,TRBV28
CATSRPGQGASGANVLTF,TGTGCCACCAGCAGACCGGGACAGGGGGCTTCAGGGGCCAACGTCCTGACTTTC,TRBD1,TRBJ2-6,.,TRBV15
CASSPLAGGLTGELFF,TGTGCCAGCAGCCCTTTAGCGGGAGGTCTCACCGGGGAGCTGTTTTTT,TRBD2,TRBJ2-2,.,TRBV6-4
CASSPDRGLGQPQHF,TGCGCCAGCAGCCCGGACAGGGGGCTAGGACAGCCCCAGCATTTT,TRBD1,TRBJ1-5,.,TRBV4-1
CASSQDALAPLHF,TGCGCCAGCAGCCAAGACGCGCTGGCACCCCTCCACTTT,.,TRBJ1-6,.,TRBV4-1
CASSLGKNTEAFF,TGTGCCAGCAGTTTAGGGAAGAACACTGAAGCTTTCTTT,.,TRBJ1-1,.,TRBV27
CASSLGAANSPLHF,TGTGCCAGCAGCTTAGGGGCAGCTAATTCACCCCTCCACTTT,.,TRBJ1-6,.,TRBV11-3
CASSYTSGVTNEQFF,TGTGCCAGCAGTTACACTAGCGGGGTAACCAATGAGCAGTTCTTC,TRBD2,TRBJ2-1,.,TRBV6-5
CASSPVVGLAGAGELFF,TGTGCCAGCAGCCCAGTCGTCGGACTAGCGGGAGCCGGGGAGCTGTTTTTT,TRBD2,TRBJ2-2,once,TRBV5-4
CASSTRTSSSSYNEQFF,TGTGCCAGCAGCACCCGGACTAGCTCCAGCTCCTACAATGAGCAGTTCTTC,TRBD2,TRBJ2-1,.,TRBV13
CASSLGTPSHEQYF,TGCGCCAGCAGCTTGGGGACGCCGTCCCACGAGCAGTACTTC,.,TRBJ2-7,.,TRBV5-1
CASSGWMGNRGLGYTF,TGTGCCAGCAGTGGATGGATGGGGAACAGGGGGCTGGGCTACACCTTC,TRBD1,TRBJ1-2,.,TRBV6-1
CASSIRGQPYEQYF,TGTGCCAGTAGTATCCGAGGACAGCCCTACGAGCAGTACTTC,.,TRBJ2-7,.,TRBV19
CASSSRTSGGLSSYNEQFF,TGTGCCAGCAGCTCCCGGACTAGCGGGGGGCTAAGCTCCTACAATGAGCAGTTCTTC,TRBD2,TRBJ2-1,.,TRBV7-2
CASSQGQGTDHEAFF,TGCGCCAGCAGCCAAGGTCAGGGGACAGACCATGAAGCTTTCTTT,TRBD1,TRBJ1-1,once,TRBV4-3
CASSLGPDVYNEQFF,TGTGCTAGCAGCTTAGGGCCGGACGTCTACAATGAGCAGTTCTTC,.,TRBJ2-1,.,TRBV7-7
CASSRGTGAGNTIYF,TGTGCCAGCAGCCGAGGAACGGGCGCTGGAAACACCATATATTTT,.,TRBJ1-3,.,TRBV7-2
CASSPGQGIYGNQPQHF,TGTGCCAGCAGTCCAGGACAGGGTATTTACGGCAATCAGCCCCAGCATTTT,TRBD1,TRBJ1-5,.,TRBV27
CASSLFTGGNQPQHF,TGTGCCAGCAGCTTGTTTACAGGGGGTAATCAGCCCCAGCATTTT,TRBD1,TRBJ1-5,.,TRBV5-6
CASSLGVTEAFF,TGTGCCAGCAGCTTAGGGGTTACTGAAGCTTTCTTT,.,TRBJ1-1,.,TRBV11-3
CASTGDSGNTIYF,TGCGCCAGCACCGGGGACTCTGGAAACACCATATATTTT,.,TRBJ1-3,.,TRBV10-1
CASSQAWYSNQPQHF,TGCGCCAGCAGCCAAGCCTGGTATAGCAATCAGCCCCAGCATTTT,.,TRBJ1-5,.,TRBV4-3
CASSFLRTGVNTEAFF,TGTGCCAGCAGTTTCCTCAGGACAGGGGTGAACACTGAAGCTTTCTTT,TRBD1,TRBJ1-1,.,TRBV28
CASSTGQGEAFF,TGTGCCAGCAGCACGGGACAGGGTGAAGCTTTCTTT,TRBD1,TRBJ1-1,.,TRBV7-6
CASSLNGGTGEAFF,TGTGCCAGCAGTTTAAACGGGGGAACGGGGGAAGCTTTCTTT,.,TRBJ1-1,.,TRBV27
CASSSRQGINTEAFF,TGTGCCAGCAGTTCCCGACAGGGAATAAACACTGAAGCTTTCTTT,TRBD1,TRBJ1-1,.,TRBV6-5
CASSPRGGSTDTQYF,TGTGCCAGCAGCCCCCGAGGAGGGAGCACAGATACGCAGTATTTT,.,TRBJ2-3,few,TRBV7-9
CASSQGTGVSGNTIYF,TGTGCCAGCAGCCAGGGGACAGGGGTCTCTGGAAACACCATATATTTT,TRBD1,TRBJ1-3,.,TRBV7-6